This T cell receptor beta chain originates from a study of glioma-infiltrating T cells. Germline V gene sequence: CDR1 SGHTA, CDR2 FQGNSA. The CDR3 runs 15 residues. The germline V and J ends were trimmed by 3 bases and 5 bases, with 13 bases remaining between them. Study outcomes and limitations: Tissue and blood shared very few CDR3 sequences.

This clonotype was recorded a few times. What it binds is not known. Using RNA template, CDR3s of TCR alpha and beta were amplified with iRepertoire arm-PCR. One entry per CDR3 protein, called by TCRdb with MiXCR from the multiplex PCR reads. In the table there are about 140,000 distinct CDR3 sequences, roughly two fifths of which are singletons. This clonotype was obtained from a human donor with low-grade glioma or glioblastoma, undergoing nonglioma brain surgery, or in good health (not recorded which). The rearrangement links TRBV7-2 to TRBJ2-2, with D unresolved. Material: glioma tissue, nonneoplastic brain tissue, or PBMCs (not recorded which). The CDR3 sequence: CASSFSYSGTGELFF. CDR3 nucleotide sequence: TGTGCCAGCAGCTTTTCCTATAGTGGAACCGGGGAGCTGTTTTTT.